Listed below are T cell receptor beta chains from one sample, sequenced in a study of T-cell reconstitution after alpha-beta-depleted transplantation in children. MiXCR, run by TCRdb on the PCR reads, gives a single entry per CDR3 protein. The data show about 360,000 distinct CDR3 sequences, about an eighth seen once. The sample in question was PBMCs, obtained from the stem cell graft. The source is a human donor who donated a stem cell graft to a child with Fanconi anemia. CDR3s leave out the opening cysteine and the closing phenylalanine or tryptophan. The D gene is left open where the match is weak.

-	TRBV6-2/TRBV6-3	TRBJ2-7	ASSPGEAYEQY
TRBD1	TRBV6-2/TRBV6-3	TRBJ1-1	ASRITGGYTEAF
-	TRBV7-2	TRBJ2-1	ASSLSRGRGEQF
TRBD2	TRBV5-1	TRBJ2-3	ASNLAGDSTDTQY
TRBD1	TRBV7-3	TRBJ1-1	ASSQQGPNTEAF
TRBD1	TRBV28	TRBJ1-2	ASRDRNLYGYT
-	TRBV12-3/TRBV12-4	TRBJ1-5	ASSGPTAGGRQPQH
TRBD2	TRBV18	TRBJ2-1	ASSPRLAGNEQF
TRBD2	TRBV5-1	TRBJ2-2	ASSLVVRGDGELF
-	TRBV5-1	TRBJ2-7	ASSQEGLSYEQY
TRBD2	TRBV6-5	TRBJ2-2	ASSFASGGAGELF
TRBD2	TRBV19	TRBJ2-3	ASKPTGGLTDTQY
-	TRBV5-6	TRBJ1-2	ASSFRPRGDGYT
TRBD2	TRBV12-3/TRBV12-4	TRBJ2-5	ASSFQRGAGGAQY
TRBD1	TRBV29-1	TRBJ1-5	SVSGGSNQPQH
-	TRBV15	TRBJ1-4	ATSRTVATNEKLF
-	TRBV7-2	TRBJ1-5	ASSLLGHSNQPQH
-	TRBV5-1	TRBJ1-2	ASSRGGQTYGYT
-	TRBV9	TRBJ2-7	ASSVGGSAYEQY
-	TRBV4-3	TRBJ2-1	ASSQGIEYNEQF
-	TRBV7-8	TRBJ1-5	ASSLQTGSNQPQH
TRBD1	TRBV3-1	TRBJ1-2	ASSQEGGLRYGYT
TRBD1	TRBV28	TRBJ1-2	ASSYPQGTGGYT
-	TRBV5-1	TRBJ1-5	ASIVWTATNQPQH
TRBD1	TRBV4-2	TRBJ1-2	ASSQEVSGGLGYGYT
-	TRBV30	TRBJ1-2	AWSSLSGREYGYT
-	TRBV6-2/TRBV6-3	TRBJ2-1	ASSYSRAAEQF
-	TRBV12-3/TRBV12-4	TRBJ2-6	ASSLTVSGANVLT
TRBD1	TRBV15	TRBJ1-2	ATSRRSPGTGGIGYT
TRBD1	TRBV5-1	TRBJ1-6	ASSLDGTDVQSLH
TRBD1	TRBV18	TRBJ2-7	ASSPPGTGQTYEQY
-	TRBV5-1	TRBJ2-3	ASRPPETGTDTQY
-	TRBV2	TRBJ2-6	ASSAGAGANVLT
TRBD2	TRBV9	TRBJ2-1	ASSRGGSDNEQF
TRBD1	TRBV5-5	TRBJ2-1	ASSFSGTGDNEQF
-	TRBV14	TRBJ2-3	ASSQGEWKDTQY
-	TRBV6-4	TRBJ2-3	ASSDGVTDTQY
-	TRBV5-6	TRBJ2-2	ASSLIRGFGELF
-	TRBV28	TRBJ2-2	ASTIVGGDTGELF
-	TRBV10-3	TRBJ1-2	AISEPQGLANYGYT
-	TRBV3-1	TRBJ1-1	ASSQEVWAEAF
-	TRBV29-1	TRBJ2-1	SVVTGPYNEQF
-	TRBV7-2	TRBJ2-3	ASSLSRLGDTQY
-	TRBV6-2/TRBV6-3	TRBJ1-1	ASSSTATEAF
TRBD2	TRBV29-1	TRBJ2-2	SVGGLAGNTGELF
-	TRBV30	TRBJ2-1	AWSTRSSYNEQF
-	TRBV24-1	TRBJ2-1	ATSDLPPRNEQF
-	TRBV5-1	TRBJ1-6	ASSLVPGAANSPLH
TRBD2	TRBV9	TRBJ2-7	ASSASVAGNHYEQY
TRBD1	TRBV11-2	TRBJ2-5	ASSYEGQGGMETQY
-	TRBV7-9	TRBJ2-7	ASSSRDSYEQY
-	TRBV6-2/TRBV6-3	TRBJ1-5	ASSRSISNQPQH
TRBD2	TRBV19	TRBJ2-5	ASSPRLAGDQETQY
TRBD1	TRBV7-2	TRBJ2-3	ASSLRMGQGIQY
TRBD1	TRBV5-4	TRBJ1-1	ASSFGQGRDTEAF
-	TRBV4-1	TRBJ2-1	ASSPQYNYNEQF
-	TRBV29-1	TRBJ1-2	SATSSYGYT